Each of the 12 T cell receptor beta chains below was sequenced from the same sample in a study of post-analysis software for immune sequencing data. General study points: Comparison of patients with controls showed four or five TRBV segments more frequent in patients, TRBV5-6, TRBV5-1 and TRBV20-1 among them.

Incorporated into the TCR beta cDNA libraries were unique molecular identifiers, which served to reduce PCR and sequencing biases. TCRdb redid the calling of the PCR reads with MiXCR, one entry per CDR3 protein. The data show hundreds of thousands of distinct CDR3 sequences, with 30% seen just once and around 0.56% held by the top ten. The antigens of these receptors remain unknown. Source material: blood. Every receptor here comes from a girl under 18 with multiple sclerosis.

The chain joins TRBV5-1 to TRBJ2-2; 8 bases match TRBD1. Trimming at V came to 0 bases and at J to 6 bases, leaving 10 bases not matched to a gene. The CDR3 extends over 17 amino acids. Germline CDR1 SGHRS, CDR2 YFSETQ. The CDR3 DNA follows: TGCGCCAGCAGCTTGGGATGGGACAGGACATCCTCCGGGGAGCTGTTTTTT. It codes for CASSLGWDRTSSGELFF.

This chain links TRBV5-1 with TRBJ2-3; TRBD2 matches at 14 bases. The CDR3 consists of 16 residues. V trimming: 7 bases; J trimming: 1 base; junction bases outside the gene matches: 5. CDR1 is SGHRS and CDR2 is YFSETQ in the germline V gene. The CDR3 loop is CASLTSGGARTDTQYF. In DNA, the CDR3 is TGCGCCAGCCTGACTAGCGGGGGGGCTCGCACAGATACGCAGTATTTT.

This clonotype was detected only a few times. The J gene is TRBJ1-1, the V gene TRBV6-4; D remains ambiguous. This CDR3 has 12 amino acids. The germline gives CDR1 MRHNA, CDR2 SNTAGT. V was trimmed by 7 bases and J by 2 bases, leaving 8 bases between them. CDR3 nucleotide sequence: TGTGCCAGCACTGGACTCAACACTGAAGCTTTCTTT. Translated, it gives CASTGLNTEAFF.

The V call is TRBV20-1, the J call TRBJ2-5; 8 nucleotides agree with TRBD1. Germline CDR1 is DFQATT and CDR2 is SNEGSKA (reference sequence). The CDR3 sequence is 15 residues long. Germline trimming cut 2 bases from V and 2 bases from J; bases unmatched to any gene: 7. Here the CDR3 DNA reads TGCAGTGCTAGACCCCGGACAGGGCTACAAGAGACCCAGTACTTC. It is translated as CSARPRTGLQETQYF.

The V gene is TRBV7-9, the J gene TRBJ1-4, with D unclear. V was shortened by 5 bases and J by 7 bases, with 23 bases between the two germline ends. This CDR3 has 17 residues. The germline CDR1 and CDR2 sequences are SEHNR and FQNEAQ (reference sequence). CDR3 DNA sequence: TGTGCCAGCAGCGGAGACACCATCAACTTCGGCGGTGAAAAACTGTTTTTT. This gives the protein CASSGDTINFGGEKLFF.

This clonotype appeared a few times. This chain links TRBV20-1 with TRBJ2-6; the D gene is possibly TRBD1 (7 bases). This CDR3 has 18 residues. Deletions cut 6 bases from V and 3 bases from J, with 24 bases between. Looked up from germline, CDR1 is DFQATT and CDR2 is SNEGSKA (reference sequence). This CDR3 reads CSAWGRDSLTGGANVLTF. CDR3 in DNA: TGCAGTGCCTGGGGGCGGGACAGCCTCACGGGTGGGGCCAACGTCCTGACTTTC.

This clonotype was seen a few times. A junction boundary mismatches the germline segment, possibly from a read error. This chain links TRBV6-5 with TRBJ2-4; perhaps TRBD1 as D (6 bases). The CDR3 is made up of 13 amino acids. Germline values: CDR1 MNHEY, CDR2 SVGAGI. The CDR3 DNA sequence: TGTGCCAGCAGTTACTTCGCTGGGGACATTCGGTACTTC. This gives the protein CASSYFAGDIRYF.

This clonotype was seen at least ten times. V and J are TRBV29-1 and TRBJ1-2; D gene uncertain. The V end lost 4 bases, the J end lost 0 bases, and 9 bases lay between the germline ends. Germline V lookup: CDR1 SQVTM, CDR2 ANQGSEA. This CDR3 has 13 residues. As DNA, the CDR3 is TGCAGCGTTGGAGGCAGAGCTAACTATGGCTACACCTTC. This translates into CSVGGRANYGYTF.

This chain connects TRBV6-6 to TRBJ1-5; 9 bases map to TRBD1. The CDR3 length is 16 residues. The V and J ends lost 2 bases and 7 bases, in that order; junction bases with no gene match: 9. Looked up from germline, CDR1 is MNHNY and CDR2 is SVGAGI (reference sequence). The CDR3 nucleotides are TGTGCCAGCAGTTACCCCGGGGACAGGGAGGGACAGCCCCAGCATTTT. It codes for CASSYPGDREGQPQHF.

The J gene is TRBJ1-5, the V gene TRBV20-1, with D perhaps TRBD1 (6 bases). CDR1 and CDR2 from the germline V gene are DFQATT and SNEGSKA (reference sequence). With 0 bases removed from V and 4 bases from J, the gap between germline ends came to 13 bases. The CDR3 covers 15 residues. The CDR3 spells CSAREGGRANQPQHF. In DNA form, the CDR3 reads TGCAGTGCTAGAGAGGGGGGGCGCGCAAATCAGCCCCAGCATTTT.

To note about this clonotype: At one end the junction does not follow the germline gene, possibly because of a read error. The rearrangement joins TRBV9 to TRBJ2-4; maybe TRBD1 (6 bases). The CDR3 length is 12 residues. CDR1 is SGDLS and CDR2 is YYNGEE in the germline V gene. The CDR3 sequence: CAGRTAKSIQYF. The CDR3 nucleotides are TGTGCCGGACGGACAGCCAAAAGCATTCAGTACTTC.

The chain links TRBV28 to TRBJ2-7; the D is unclear. The CDR3 is made up of 14 amino acids. Trimming removed 5 bases from V and 3 bases from J, with 14 bases in between. Germline assignment: CDR1 MDHEN and CDR2 SYDVKM. The CDR3 nucleotides are TGTGCCAGCAGTGGATTAAACAGTATCTACGAGCAGTACTTC. Translated: CASSGLNSIYEQYF.